This T cell receptor beta chain was recorded in a study of post-analysis software for immune sequencing data. Each TCR beta cDNA library carried unique molecular identifiers. TCRdb re-called the PCR reads through MiXCR, storing one row per CDR3 protein. Of around 250,000 distinct CDR3 sequences listed, less than 40% were seen once; the top ten hold 4% to 5.5%. V gave up 3 bases and J gave up 5 bases; unmatched junction bases: 2. There are 14 residues in the CDR3. Germline V gene sequence: CDR1 MDHEN, CDR2 SYDVKM. The study, taken as a whole, reports: Elevated frequency relative to controls characterized roughly five TRBV segments in patients, TRBV5-6, TRBV5-1 and TRBV20-1 among them.

This clonotype came up many times. What it recognizes is unknown. The chain employs TRBV28 and TRBJ1-5, with 9 positions matching TRBD1. Material for sequencing was blood. The source of this sequence is a girl aged 10 to 17 with multiple sclerosis. CDR3 residues: CASSLGTGHQPQHF. The DNA for the CDR3 is TGTGCCAGCAGTTTGGGGACAGGGCATCAGCCCCAGCATTTT.